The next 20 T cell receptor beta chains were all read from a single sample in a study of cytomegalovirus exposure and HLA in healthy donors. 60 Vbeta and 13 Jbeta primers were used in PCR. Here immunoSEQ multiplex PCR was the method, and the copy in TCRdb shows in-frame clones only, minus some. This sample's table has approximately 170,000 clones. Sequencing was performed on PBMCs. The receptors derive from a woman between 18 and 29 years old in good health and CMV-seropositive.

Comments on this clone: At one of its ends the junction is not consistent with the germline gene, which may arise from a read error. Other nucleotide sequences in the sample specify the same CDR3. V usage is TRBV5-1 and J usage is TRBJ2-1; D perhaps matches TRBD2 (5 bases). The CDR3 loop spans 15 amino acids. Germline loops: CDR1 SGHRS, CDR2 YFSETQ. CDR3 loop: CASSLDSSSYNEQFF. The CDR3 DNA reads TGCGCCAGCAGTTTGGACTCAAGCTCCTACAATGAGCAGTTCTTC.

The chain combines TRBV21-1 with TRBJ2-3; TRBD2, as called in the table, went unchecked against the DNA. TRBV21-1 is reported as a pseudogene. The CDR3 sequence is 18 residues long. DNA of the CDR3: TGTGCCAGCAGCAAAGAAGGCAGGGCGGGGACTAGCACAGATACGCAGTATTTT. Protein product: CASSKEGRAGTSTDTQYF.

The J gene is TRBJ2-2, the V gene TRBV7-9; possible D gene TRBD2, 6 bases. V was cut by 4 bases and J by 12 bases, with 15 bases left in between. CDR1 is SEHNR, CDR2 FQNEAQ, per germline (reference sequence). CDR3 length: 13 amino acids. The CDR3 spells CASSSAGTPKLFF. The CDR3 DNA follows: TGTGCCAGCAGCTCGGCCGGGACTCCGAAGCTGTTTTTT.

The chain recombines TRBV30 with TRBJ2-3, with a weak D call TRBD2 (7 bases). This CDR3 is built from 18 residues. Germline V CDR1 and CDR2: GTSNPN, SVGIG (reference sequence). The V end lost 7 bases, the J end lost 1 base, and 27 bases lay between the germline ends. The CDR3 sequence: CASIPPGGRPRGTDTQYF. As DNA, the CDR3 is TGTGCCTCCATTCCTCCCGGGGGGCGGCCACGGGGCACAGATACGCAGTATTTT.

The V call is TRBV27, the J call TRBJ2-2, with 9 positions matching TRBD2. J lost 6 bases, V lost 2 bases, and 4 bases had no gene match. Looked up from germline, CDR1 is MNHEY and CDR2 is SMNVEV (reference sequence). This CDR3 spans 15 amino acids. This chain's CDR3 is CASSLVSGSPGELFF. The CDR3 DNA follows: TGTGCCAGCAGTTTAGTTAGCGGGAGTCCCGGGGAGCTGTTTTTT.

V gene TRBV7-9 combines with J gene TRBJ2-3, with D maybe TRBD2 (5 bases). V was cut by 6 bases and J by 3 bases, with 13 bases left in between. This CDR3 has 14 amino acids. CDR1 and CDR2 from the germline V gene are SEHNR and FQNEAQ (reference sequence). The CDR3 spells CASRLSSGTDTQYF. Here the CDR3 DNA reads TGTGCCAGCAGACTTTCAAGCGGAACAGATACGCAGTATTTT.

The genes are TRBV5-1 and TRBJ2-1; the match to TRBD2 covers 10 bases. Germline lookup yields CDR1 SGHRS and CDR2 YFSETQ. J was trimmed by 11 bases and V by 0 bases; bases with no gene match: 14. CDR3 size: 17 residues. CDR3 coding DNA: TGCGCCAGCAGCTTGGTGCGGGCTAGCGGGGGCCTCGGGAAGCAGTTCTTC. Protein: CASSLVRASGGLGKQFF.

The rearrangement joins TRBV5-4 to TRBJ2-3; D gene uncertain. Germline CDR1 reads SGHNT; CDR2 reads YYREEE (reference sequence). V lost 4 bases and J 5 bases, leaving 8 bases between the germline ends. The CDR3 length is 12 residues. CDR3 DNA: TGTGCCAGCAGCCTACCCGGAGATACGCAGTATTTT. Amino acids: CASSLPGDTQYF.

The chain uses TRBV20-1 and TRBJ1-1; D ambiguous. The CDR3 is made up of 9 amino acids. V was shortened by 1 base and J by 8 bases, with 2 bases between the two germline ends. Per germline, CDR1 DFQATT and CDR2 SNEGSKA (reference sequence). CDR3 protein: CSARAEAFF. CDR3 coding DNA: TGCAGTGCTAGAGCAGAAGCTTTCTTT.

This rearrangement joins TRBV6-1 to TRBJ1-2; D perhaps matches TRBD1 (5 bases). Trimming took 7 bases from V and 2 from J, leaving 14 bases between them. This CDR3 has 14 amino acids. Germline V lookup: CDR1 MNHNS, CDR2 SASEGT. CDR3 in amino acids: CASTGDRSNYGYTF. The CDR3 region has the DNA TGTGCCAGCACGGGGGACCGTTCAAACTATGGCTACACCTTC.

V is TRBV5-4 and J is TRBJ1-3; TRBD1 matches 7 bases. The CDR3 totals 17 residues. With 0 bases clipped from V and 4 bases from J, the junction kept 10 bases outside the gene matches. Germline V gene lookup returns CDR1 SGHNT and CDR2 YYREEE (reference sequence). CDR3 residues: CASSLVIGGFGGNTIYF. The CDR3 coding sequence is TGTGCCAGCAGCTTGGTAATAGGGGGCTTTGGAGGAAACACCATATATTTT.

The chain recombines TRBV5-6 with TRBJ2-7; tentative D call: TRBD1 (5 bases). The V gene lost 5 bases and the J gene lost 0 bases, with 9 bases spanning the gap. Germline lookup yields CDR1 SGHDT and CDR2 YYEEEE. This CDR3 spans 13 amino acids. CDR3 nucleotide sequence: TGTGCCAGCAGTTACGACAGCTCCTACGAGCAGTACTTC. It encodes CASSYDSSYEQYF.

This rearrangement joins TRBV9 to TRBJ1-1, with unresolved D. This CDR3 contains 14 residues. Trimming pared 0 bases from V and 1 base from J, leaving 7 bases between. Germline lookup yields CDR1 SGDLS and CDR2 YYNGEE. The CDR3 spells CASSVVTGNTEAFF. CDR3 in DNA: TGTGCCAGCAGCGTAGTTACGGGGAACACTGAAGCTTTCTTT.

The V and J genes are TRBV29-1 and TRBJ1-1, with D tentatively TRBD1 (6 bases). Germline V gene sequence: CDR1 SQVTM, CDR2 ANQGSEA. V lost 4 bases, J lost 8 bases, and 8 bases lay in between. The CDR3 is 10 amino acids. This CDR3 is CSVGDREAFF. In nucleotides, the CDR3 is TGCAGCGTTGGAGACAGGGAAGCTTTCTTT.

The CDR3 nucleotides are TGTGCCAGCAGCTTAGCCGCCGGGTCTAGCGGCATGTACGAGCAGTACTTC. It encodes CASSLAAGSSGMYEQYF. This chain joins TRBV7-8 and TRBJ2-7; 7 bases agree with TRBD2. In germline, CDR1 is SGHVS, CDR2 FQNEAQ. The CDR3 spans 17 residues. The trim removed 0 bases at V and 4 bases at J, leaving 12 bases unmatched. The variable domain in full, completed from reference TRBV7-8 and TRBJ2-7, reads GAGVSQSPRYKVAKRGQDVALRCDPISGHVSLFWYQQALGQGPEFLTYFQNEAQLDKSGLPSDRFFAERPEGSVSTLKIQRTQQEDSAVYLCASSLAAGSSGMYEQYFGPGTRLTVT.

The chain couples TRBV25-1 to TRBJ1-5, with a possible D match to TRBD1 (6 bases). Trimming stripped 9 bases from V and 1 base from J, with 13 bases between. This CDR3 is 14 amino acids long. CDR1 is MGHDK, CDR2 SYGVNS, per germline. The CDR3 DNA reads TGTGCCAGTTCGGGGAGGGGGAGCAATCAGCCCCAGCATTTT. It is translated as CASSGRGSNQPQHF.

CDR3 in DNA: TGTGCCAGCAGCTTAGGAGGGCAGCAAAAACTGTTTTTT. Its protein is CASSLGGQQKLFF. This rearrangement joins TRBV7-2 to TRBJ1-4; D is ambiguous. V lost 1 base and J 9 bases, leaving 9 bases between the germline ends. The CDR3 consists of 13 residues. Germline V gene data show CDR1 as SGHTA and CDR2 as FQGNSA.

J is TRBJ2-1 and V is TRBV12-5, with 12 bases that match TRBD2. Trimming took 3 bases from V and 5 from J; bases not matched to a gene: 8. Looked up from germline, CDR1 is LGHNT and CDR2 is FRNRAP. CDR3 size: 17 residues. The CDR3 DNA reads TGTGCTAGTGGTTTCCGGGCTTGGACTAGCGGGAACAATGAGCAGTTCTTC. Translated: CASGFRAWTSGNNEQFF.

CDR3 in amino acids: CAWTGQGLGYTF. CDR3 nucleotides: TGTGCCTGGACGGGACAGGGACTTGGCTACACCTTC. V gene TRBV30 combines with J gene TRBJ1-2; 9 bases map to TRBD1. Germline CDR1 GTSNPN, CDR2 SVGIG (reference sequence). The CDR3 loop spans 12 amino acids. V lost 4 bases, J lost 7 bases, and 4 bases stayed unmatched.

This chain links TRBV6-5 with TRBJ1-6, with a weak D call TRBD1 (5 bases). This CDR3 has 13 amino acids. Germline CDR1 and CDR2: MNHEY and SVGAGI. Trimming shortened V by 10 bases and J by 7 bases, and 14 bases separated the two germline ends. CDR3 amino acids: CATRREGNSPLHF. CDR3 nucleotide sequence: TGTGCCACCCGACGGGAGGGGAATTCACCCCTCCACTTT.